Shown below are 30 T cell receptor beta chains from a single sample sequenced in a study of CD8 T cells in Susac syndrome. RNA was extracted with the RNeasy kit, and a quantity of roughly 0.45 to 1 ug was reverse transcribed using random hexamers. TCRdb analysed the immunoSEQ multiplex PCR reads with MiXCR anew, one entry per CDR3 protein. The sample carries some 200,000 distinct CDR3 sequences, approximately 94% recorded once. Sequences were obtained from CD4+ T cells from PBMCs. The receptor set was obtained from a human donor with Susac syndrome.

Written as DNA, the CDR3 is TGCAGTGCTAAGCCCCCGGGGGGAGGTGAAGCTTTCTTT. The encoded protein is CSAKPPGGGEAFF. The chain recombines TRBV20-1 with TRBJ1-1, with a tentative D call TRBD1 (5 bases). Trimming cost V 4 bases and J 7 bases, with 16 bases left between them. This CDR3 has 13 amino acids. Germline values: CDR1 DFQATT, CDR2 SNEGSKA (reference sequence).

The chain recombines TRBV5-1 with TRBJ2-7; 8 bases are a match to TRBD1. V lost 0 bases, J lost 2 bases, and 4 bases stayed unmatched. Germline lookup yields CDR1 SGHRS and CDR2 YFSETQ. This CDR3 spans 15 amino acids. CDR3 protein: CASSLGAGGAYEQYF. CDR3 nucleotide sequence: TGCGCCAGCAGCTTGGGGGCAGGGGGCGCCTACGAGCAGTACTTC.

The chain employs TRBV20-1 and TRBJ1-2, with D unresolved. The CDR3 has 11 amino acids. Per germline, CDR1 DFQATT and CDR2 SNEGSKA (reference sequence). The V end was cut by 3 bases, the J end by 7 bases, with 9 bases between. The CDR3 is CSARSGGGYTF. The CDR3 nucleotides read TGCAGTGCTAGGAGTGGAGGTGGCTACACCTTC.

The J gene is TRBJ2-5, the V gene TRBV2, with D possibly being TRBD1 (6 bases). The CDR3 consists of 14 residues. Deletions cut 3 bases from V and 0 bases from J, with 8 bases between. Germline assignment: CDR1 SNHLY and CDR2 FYNNEI. In DNA, the CDR3 is TGTGCCAGCAGTGAGCAGGGGTACCAAGAGACCCAGTACTTC. Its protein is CASSEQGYQETQYF. Combining the CDR3 with reference TRBV2 and TRBJ2-5 gives the whole variable domain EPEVTQTPSHQVTQMGQEVILRCVPISNHLYFYWYRQILGQKVEFLVSFYNNEISEKSEIFDDQFSVERPDGSNFTLKIRSTKLEDSAMYFCASSEQGYQETQYFGPGTRLLVL.

This rearrangement joins TRBV7-2 to TRBJ2-5, with D maybe TRBD1 (6 bases). Trimming stripped 5 bases from V and 5 bases from J, with 12 bases between. The CDR3 spans 13 residues. Germline assignment: CDR1 SGHTA and CDR2 FQGNSA. The CDR3 loop reads CASSRNRDETQYF. The CDR3 coding sequence is TGTGCCAGCAGCAGAAACAGGGATGAGACCCAGTACTTC. The full variable domain, with the rest looked up from reference TRBV7-2 and TRBJ2-5, is GAGVSQSPSNKVTEKGKDVELRCDPISGHTALYWYRQSLGQGLEFLIYFQGNSAPDKSGLPSDRFSAERTGGSVSTLTIQRTQQEDSAVYLCASSRNRDETQYFGPGTRLLVL.

The sample holds one count of this clonotype. This chain connects TRBV3-1 to TRBJ2-7, with D perhaps TRBD2 (5 bases). The germline V gene encodes CDR1 LGHDT and CDR2 YNNKEL (reference sequence). V was shortened by 8 bases and J by 0 bases, with 11 bases between the two germline ends. The CDR3 is 13 amino acids. In DNA form, the CDR3 reads TGTGCCAGCGGAGGACGGGCCTCCTACGAGCAGTACTTC. It specifies CASGGRASYEQYF.

The chain joins TRBV5-1 to TRBJ1-1, with D unresolved. CDR1 SGHRS and CDR2 YFSETQ come from the germline V gene. The germline V and J ends were trimmed by 1 base and 5 bases, with 9 bases remaining between them. The CDR3 totals 13 residues. For the CDR3, the DNA is TGCGCCAGCAGCTTGTTCGGGGAAACTGAAGCTTTCTTT. Amino acid sequence: CASSLFGETEAFF.

The rearrangement uses TRBV30 and TRBJ1-2; TRBD1 matches at 11 bases. Germline CDR1 is GTSNPN and CDR2 is SVGIG (reference sequence). Germline trimming cut 0 bases from V and 7 bases from J; bases unmatched to any gene: 4. This CDR3 contains 14 residues. Written as DNA, the CDR3 is TGTGCCTGGAGTGTTGGACAGGGGGCGAGTGGCTACACCTTC. It specifies CAWSVGQGASGYTF.

The chain uses TRBV5-4 and TRBJ2-7; tentatively, D is TRBD1 or TRBD2 (6 bases each). Germline lookup yields CDR1 SGHNT and CDR2 YYREEE (reference sequence). V was shortened by 1 base and J by 4 bases, with 9 bases between the two germline ends. The CDR3 sequence is 13 residues long. The CDR3 reads CASSLRGGYEQYF. DNA of the CDR3: TGTGCCAGCAGCTTGAGAGGGGGGTACGAGCAGTACTTC.

In its sample, this clonotype was seen once. The rearrangement uses TRBV29-1 and TRBJ1-2, with 9 bases identical to TRBD1. Germline-derived CDR1 and CDR2 are SQVTM and ANQGSEA. Trimming removed 5 bases from V and 6 bases from J; junction bases left unmatched: 13. This CDR3 is 15 amino acids long. CDR3 residues: CSVSDGTGFPNGYTF. The DNA for the CDR3 is TGCAGCGTTTCTGATGGGACAGGGTTCCCCAATGGCTACACCTTC.

The V gene is TRBV27, the J gene TRBJ2-3; no definite D call. The germline V gene encodes CDR1 MNHEY and CDR2 SMNVEV (reference sequence). The CDR3 has 15 residues. Trimming removed 3 bases from V and 0 bases from J, with 10 bases in between. Here the CDR3 reads CASSFSQASTDTQYF. CDR3 sequence (DNA): TGTGCCAGCAGTTTCTCGCAGGCCAGCACAGATACGCAGTATTTT.

The chain carries TRBV18 and TRBJ2-6; no clear D gene. Germline loops: CDR1 KGHSH, CDR2 LQKENI. The ends were cut back, 1 base at V and 4 bases at J, with 17 bases in the middle. The CDR3 consists of 18 residues. For the CDR3, the DNA is TGTGCCAGCTCACCACTAGGGTCAGAAGGTTCCGGGGCCAACGTCCTGACTTTC. Its translation: CASSPLGSEGSGANVLTF.

The table lists this clonotype with a count of one. CDR3 protein: CAWSLTTGNTEAFF. The CDR3 region has the DNA TGTGCCTGGTCCCTAACTACAGGGAACACTGAAGCTTTCTTT. The chain couples TRBV30 to TRBJ1-1; possibly TRBD1 for D (5 bases). Trimming pared 5 bases from V and 1 base from J, leaving 14 bases between. CDR1 and CDR2 (germline): GTSNPN, SVGIG (reference sequence). The CDR3 contains 14 residues.

This chain's CDR3 is CASSVQPANTEAFF. DNA of the CDR3: TGTGCCAGCAGCGTTCAGCCGGCGAACACTGAAGCTTTCTTT. This chain connects TRBV9 to TRBJ1-1; D unclear. The V and J ends lost 2 bases and 1 base respectively, with 9 bases between them. The CDR3 loop spans 14 amino acids. Germline V gene sequence: CDR1 SGDLS, CDR2 YYNGEE.

DNA of the CDR3: TGCAGTGCTAGTAGTGACAGGGAGGGGTATGGCTACACCTTC. This translates into CSASSDREGYGYTF. The chain combines TRBV20-1 with TRBJ1-2, with 7 bases matching TRBD1. CDR3 length equals 14 residues. Germline V lookup: CDR1 DFQATT, CDR2 SNEGSKA (reference sequence). J lost 5 bases, V lost 3 bases, and 9 bases had no gene match.

The V gene is TRBV5-1, the J gene TRBJ2-1, with D maybe TRBD2 (5 bases). Germline V gene sequence: CDR1 SGHRS, CDR2 YFSETQ. The length of the CDR3 is 11 residues. The ends were cut back, 7 bases at V and 8 bases at J, with 10 bases in the middle. CDR3 coding DNA: TGCGCCAGCCGGGGTATAGATGAGCAGTTCTTC. Translation gives CASRGIDEQFF.

The V and J genes are TRBV25-1 and TRBJ2-7, with D possibly TRBD2 on 6 matching bases. The CDR3 runs 14 residues. V was pared by 3 bases and J by 2 bases, with 11 bases between. The germline V gene encodes CDR1 MGHDK and CDR2 SYGVNS. CDR3 sequence reads: CASSDRDFPYEQYF. The DNA for the CDR3 is TGTGCCAGCAGTGACCGGGACTTCCCCTACGAGCAGTACTTC.

The chain recombines TRBV5-1 with TRBJ1-2; D is possibly TRBD1 (6 bases). The CDR3 has 15 residues. V was clipped by 0 bases and J by 0 bases, with 9 bases between them. Germline values: CDR1 SGHRS, CDR2 YFSETQ. CDR3 amino acids: CASSLGDTSNYGYTF. The DNA of the CDR3 is TGCGCCAGCAGCTTGGGGGACACCTCTAACTATGGCTACACCTTC.

The chain joins TRBV5-6 to TRBJ2-3; D not certain. This CDR3 is built from 13 residues. Trimming removed 4 bases from V and 8 bases from J, with 14 bases in between. Germline loops: CDR1 SGHDT, CDR2 YYEEEE. The CDR3 DNA reads as TGTGCCAGCAGCCGCCCGTCAGAAGGTACGCAGTATTTT. Protein product: CASSRPSEGTQYF.

The chain is built from TRBV15 and TRBJ1-5; 7 positions match TRBD1. This CDR3 contains 16 residues. J was trimmed by 3 bases and V by 0 bases; bases with no gene match: 5. Germline CDR1 LNHNV, CDR2 YYDKDF (reference sequence). The CDR3 loop is CATSRDRTGLNQPQHF. The CDR3 DNA sequence: TGTGCCACCAGCAGAGACCGGACAGGCCTCAATCAGCCCCAGCATTTT. Supplemented by reference TRBV15 and TRBJ1-5, the full variable domain reads DAMVIQNPRYQVTQFGKPVTLSCSQTLNHNVMYWYQQKSSQAPKLLFHYYDKDFNNEADTPDNFQSRRPNTSFCFLDIRSPGLGDTAMYLCATSRDRTGLNQPQHFGDGTRLSIL.

The chain is built from TRBV19 and TRBJ2-7; 8 bases align to TRBD1. Germline-derived CDR1 and CDR2 are LNHDA and SQIVND (reference sequence). The CDR3 consists of 13 residues. After removal of 4 bases from V and 6 bases from J, the junction contained 5 bases not matched to a gene. CDR3: CASSKGTGLEQYF. CDR3 in DNA: TGTGCCAGTAGTAAGGGGACAGGCCTCGAGCAGTACTTC.

In regard to this clonotype: One junction end disagrees with the germline gene, perhaps due to a read error. The rearrangement uses TRBV11-2 and TRBJ2-7; 9 nucleotides align to TRBD1. The CDR3 is 15 amino acids. Germline CDR1 and CDR2: SGHAT and FQNNGV. This CDR3 reads CASSPARGQGYEQYF. CDR3 coding DNA: TGTGCCAGCAGCCCGGCTAGGGGACAGGGCTACGAGCAGTATTTC.

The gene calls are TRBV5-1 and TRBJ2-1; unclear D gene. The germline gives CDR1 SGHRS, CDR2 YFSETQ. The CDR3 runs to 14 residues. The V and J ends lost 2 bases and 0 bases respectively, with 6 bases between them. The CDR3 reads CASSFLSSYNEQFF. DNA of the CDR3: TGCGCCAGCAGCTTTCTGAGCTCCTACAATGAGCAGTTCTTC.

The chain has TRBV11-3 and TRBJ2-1; tentative D call: TRBD1 (5 bases). This CDR3 region has 15 residues. Deletions cut 5 bases from V and 7 bases from J, with 18 bases between. Germline V gene lookup returns CDR1 SGHNT and CDR2 YENEEA. CDR3 region: CASSPPASRANEQFF. CDR3 DNA sequence: TGTGCCAGCAGCCCCCCCGCCAGCAGGGCTAATGAGCAGTTCTTC. Looking up the rest from reference TRBV11-3 and TRBJ2-1 gives the full variable domain: EAGVVQSPRYKIIEKKQPVAFWCNPISGHNTLYWYLQNLGQGPELLIRYENEEAVDDSQLPKDRFSAERLKGVDSTLKIQPAELGDSAVYLCASSPPASRANEQFFGPGTRLTVL.

The chain employs TRBV6-5 and TRBJ2-4; D ambiguous. The V gene's germline CDR1 is MNHEY and CDR2 SVGAGI. Trimming left V 5 bases short and J 0 bases short, with 5 bases between. The CDR3 is made up of 13 amino acids. The CDR3 sequence: CASSPLAKNIQYF. The CDR3 DNA follows: TGTGCCAGCAGTCCACTAGCCAAAAACATTCAGTACTTC.

This clonotype was detected a few times. V is TRBV5-4 and J is TRBJ1-5; possible D gene TRBD1, 6 bases. CDR3 length: 14 residues. From germline, CDR1 is SGHNT and CDR2 YYREEE (reference sequence). V gave up 2 bases and J gave up 2 bases, with 8 bases separating them. Here the CDR3 DNA reads TGTGCCAGCAGCTTATCAGGGGGCAATCAGCCCCAGCATTTT. It is translated as CASSLSGGNQPQHF.

The V gene is TRBV6-6, the J gene TRBJ1-1, with D possibly TRBD1 on 5 matching bases. CDR1 is MNHNY, CDR2 SVGAGI, per germline (reference sequence). The CDR3 totals 13 residues. With 4 bases removed from V and 5 bases from J, the gap between germline ends came to 11 bases. The chain's CDR3 is CASSFQGGTEAFF. CDR3 bases: TGTGCCAGCAGTTTCCAGGGCGGAACTGAAGCTTTCTTT.

The gene calls are TRBV4-1 and TRBJ2-1, with D possibly being TRBD2 (7 bases). Trimming removed 10 bases at V and 2 bases at J, with 18 bases between. There are 15 residues in the CDR3. CDR1 and CDR2 (germline): MGHRA, YSYEKL. CDR3 coding DNA: TGCGCCATCCGAGAAGGGGGGGGAACCTACAATGAGCAGTTCTTC. This translates into CAIREGGGTYNEQFF.

This clonotype was counted only a few times. The chain couples TRBV12-3 or TRBV12-4 to TRBJ2-7; a possible D gene is TRBD1 (5 bases). V was clipped by 2 bases and J by 3 bases, with 5 bases between them. The CDR3 sequence is 12 residues long. The CDR3: CASSLRGYEQYF. Written as DNA, the CDR3 is TGTGCCAGCAGTTTAAGGGGCTACGAGCAGTACTTC.

The chain links TRBV21-1 to TRBJ1-1; the tabulated D call, TRBD1, remains unverified against the DNA. TRBV21-1 is a known pseudogene. The CDR3 consists of 15 residues. The CDR3 protein is CASSSETELNTEAFF. Written as DNA, the CDR3 is TGTGCCAGCAGCTCCGAGACAGAACTAAACACTGAAGCTTTCTTT.